The 19 T cell receptor beta chains given below trace back to one sample, sequenced in a study of T cell repertoires in cytomegalovirus infection. Their recognized antigens are unknown. MiXCR, run by TCRdb on the reads, gives a single entry per CDR3 protein. The repertoire consists of tens of thousands of distinct CDR3 sequences, with approximately 22% occurring once and the leading ten covering roughly two thirds. Sequenced here: CD8+ T cells from cultured PBMCs, sampled from culture after CMV antigen stimulation. Receptors originate from a human donor in good health (CMV status not recorded). Some clones in this sample may be carry-over from other donors' samples.

The chain has TRBV7-8 and TRBJ2-1; 10 nucleotides line up with TRBD2. Germline V gives CDR1 SGHVS, CDR2 FQNEAQ. V shed 2 bases and J 8 bases; nucleotides not matched to a gene: 6. The CDR3 covers 15 residues. The CDR3 DNA follows: TGTGCCAGCAGCTTATATCAGCGGGGGGGAGATGAGCAGTTCTTC. Translating it yields CASSLYQRGGDEQFF.

The CDR3 loop is CASSKRTSGFSDTQYF. The CDR3 DNA reads as TGTGCCAGCAGCAAAAGGACTAGCGGGTTTTCAGATACGCAGTATTTT. The V call is TRBV12-3 or TRBV12-4, the J call TRBJ2-3; 11 bases align to TRBD2. J was trimmed by 4 bases and V by 6 bases; bases with no gene match: 9. The CDR3 has 16 residues.

This clonotype was seen a handful of times. This chain connects TRBV6-2 or TRBV6-3 to TRBJ2-6; D is uncertain. The CDR3 runs to 15 residues. V was trimmed by 0 bases and J by 2 bases, leaving 5 bases between them. Per germline, CDR1 MNHEY and CDR2 SVGEGT. CDR3 DNA: TGTGCCAGCAGTTACTCAGGACCTGGGGCCAACGTCCTGACTTTC. It translates to CASSYSGPGANVLTF.

This clonotype came up a few times. The V gene is TRBV7-2, the J gene TRBJ1-5; 7 bases are shared with TRBD1. Trimming removed 5 bases from V and 2 bases from J; junction bases left unmatched: 6. The CDR3 sequence is 15 residues long. The germline V gene encodes CDR1 SGHTA and CDR2 FQGNSA. The CDR3 sequence is CASSVDRAGNQPQHF. DNA for the CDR3: TGTGCCAGCAGCGTCGACAGGGCTGGCAATCAGCCCCAGCATTTT.

This clonotype was counted ten times or more. V and J are TRBV7-9 and TRBJ1-6; a possible D gene is TRBD1 (5 bases). This CDR3 region has 16 residues. The V end lost 4 bases, the J end lost 5 bases, and 15 bases lay between the germline ends. Germline assignment: CDR1 SEHNR and CDR2 FQNEAQ (reference sequence). CDR3 protein: CASSSPVGEDNSPLHF. The DNA of the CDR3 is TGTGCCAGCAGCTCCCCCGTAGGGGAGGATAATTCACCCCTCCACTTT.

The genes are TRBV4-3 and TRBJ1-1; 12 bases align to TRBD1. The germline V gene has CDR1 LGHNA and CDR2 YSLEER. Germline trimming cut 8 bases from V and 0 bases from J; bases unmatched to any gene: 4. The CDR3 length is 15 residues. Here the CDR3 reads CASRDRGRLNTEAFF. The CDR3 bases are TGCGCCAGCCGGGACAGGGGGCGCCTGAACACTGAAGCTTTCTTT.

This chain joins TRBV7-9 and TRBJ2-7; 7 nucleotides match TRBD1. Germline CDR1 reads SEHNR; CDR2 reads FQNEAQ (reference sequence). The CDR3 length is 15 residues. V lost 1 base to trimming and J lost 2 bases; unmatched junction nucleotides: 5. CDR3 sequence (DNA): TGTGCCAGCAGCTTAGGGGACAGTTGGACCTACGAGCAGTACTTC. Protein sequence: CASSLGDSWTYEQYF.

This chain joins TRBV6-2 or TRBV6-3 and TRBJ2-1; D tentatively reads TRBD1 or TRBD2 (5 bases each). Germline-derived CDR1 and CDR2 are MNHEY and SVGEGT. Trimming pared 6 bases from V and 5 bases from J, leaving 17 bases between. This CDR3 is built from 15 residues. This CDR3 is CASRLLGARDNEQFF. Here the CDR3 DNA reads TGTGCCAGCAGGCTACTAGGGGCCAGAGACAATGAGCAGTTCTTC.

This clonotype was detected ten times or more. The J gene is TRBJ2-1, the V gene TRBV6-2 or TRBV6-3; TRBD2 matches 12 bases. There are 15 residues in the CDR3. The germline V gene has CDR1 MNHEY and CDR2 SVGEGT. The V and J ends lost 3 bases and 7 bases, in that order; junction bases with no gene match: 4. DNA of the CDR3: TGTGCCAGCAGTTATTCAGGACTAGCGGGGAATGAGCAGTTCTTC. This codes for CASSYSGLAGNEQFF.

The chain joins TRBV12-5 to TRBJ2-3; possible D gene TRBD2, 6 bases. The CDR3 sequence is 15 residues long. Trimming took 7 bases from V and 3 from J, leaving 17 bases between them. Germline assignment: CDR1 LGHNT and CDR2 FRNRAP. The CDR3: CASAEGRGWTDTQYF. CDR3 bases: TGTGCTAGTGCCGAAGGGCGGGGTTGGACAGATACGCAGTATTTT.

A few counts support this clonotype. The chain couples TRBV13 to TRBJ1-2; TRBD1 aligns across 8 bases. The ends lost 0 bases at V and 11 bases at J; junction bases unmatched: 5. The CDR3 spans 13 residues. CDR1 and CDR2 from the germline V gene are PRHDT and FYEKMQ (reference sequence). Here the CDR3 DNA reads TGTGCCAGCAGCTTAGGGACAGGGGTGGAATACACCTTC. It specifies CASSLGTGVEYTF.

The gene calls are TRBV4-1 and TRBJ1-4; 9 nucleotides line up with TRBD1. This CDR3 has 17 residues. Trimming at V came to 4 bases and at J to 1 base, leaving 7 bases not matched to a gene. Germline CDR1 and CDR2: MGHRA and YSYEKL. The CDR3 region has the DNA TGCGCCAGCAGCCCGAGAACAGGGGGCCAAACTAATGAAAAACTGTTTTTT. Translating it yields CASSPRTGGQTNEKLFF.

This clonotype was seen ten or more times. The J gene is TRBJ1-1, the V gene TRBV7-8; weak D call: TRBD1 (6 bases). Trimming cost V 1 base and J 0 bases, with 9 bases left between them. This CDR3 contains 15 residues. CDR1 SGHVS and CDR2 FQNEAQ come from the germline V gene. CDR3 sequence (DNA): TGTGCCAGCAGCTTAGAGGGGACACTGAACACTGAAGCTTTCTTT. As protein: CASSLEGTLNTEAFF. The variable domain in full, with the rest retrieved from reference TRBV7-8 and TRBJ1-1, is GAGVSQSPRYKVAKRGQDVALRCDPISGHVSLFWYQQALGQGPEFLTYFQNEAQLDKSGLPSDRFFAERPEGSVSTLKIQRTQQEDSAVYLCASSLEGTLNTEAFFGQGTRLTVV.

The rearrangement uses TRBV2 and TRBJ2-5; D is perhaps TRBD2 (7 bases). V lost 8 bases and J lost 1, with 20 bases in between. This CDR3 contains 16 residues. The germline CDR1 and CDR2 sequences are SNHLY and FYNNEI. Written as DNA, the CDR3 is TGTGCCAGCCCTGCGGGAAGGGGGGGGAGCCAAGAGACCCAGTACTTC. It codes for CASPAGRGGSQETQYF.

The chain couples TRBV11-2 to TRBJ1-1; D is possibly TRBD1 (6 bases). V gave up 4 bases and J gave up 5 bases, with 14 bases separating them. Germline lookup yields CDR1 SGHAT and CDR2 FQNNGV. The CDR3 is made up of 14 amino acids. The CDR3 here is CASSSGVSVTEAFF. The CDR3 nucleotides read TGTGCCAGCAGCTCAGGGGTCTCAGTGACTGAAGCTTTCTTT.

The chain is built from TRBV5-6 and TRBJ2-3; D not resolved. Germline V gives CDR1 SGHDT, CDR2 YYEEEE. The ends were cut back, 0 bases at V and 3 bases at J, with 5 bases in the middle. This CDR3 region has 13 residues. CDR3 sequence (DNA): TGTGCCAGCAGCTTGGCGGATACAGATACGCAGTATTTT. Amino acids: CASSLADTDTQYF.

As DNA, the CDR3 is TGTGCCAGCAGTCCCATATTGTATTTT. Amino acids: CASSPILYF. The rearrangement uses TRBV12-3 or TRBV12-4 and TRBJ2-3; D ambiguous. This CDR3 has 9 amino acids. With 5 bases removed from V and 14 bases from J, the gap between germline ends came to 8 bases.

This clonotype was detected a few times. The chain couples TRBV10-3 to TRBJ2-3; TRBD2 is a possible D gene (6 bases). Trimming shortened V by 6 bases and J by 3 bases, and 16 bases separated the two germline ends. Germline loops: CDR1 ENHRY, CDR2 SYGVKD. CDR3 length equals 15 residues. CDR3 amino acids: CAISRDSRATDTQYF. Here the CDR3 DNA reads TGTGCCATCAGCAGGGACTCCAGGGCGACAGATACGCAGTATTTT.

This chain joins TRBV27 and TRBJ1-2; maybe TRBD1 (5 bases). Germline CDR1 is MNHEY and CDR2 is SMNVEV (reference sequence). V was clipped by 4 bases and J by 2 bases, with 11 bases between them. This CDR3 comprises 14 residues. The CDR3 sequence: CASSWGPSNYGYTF. The CDR3 coding sequence is TGTGCCAGCAGTTGGGGACCCTCCAACTATGGCTACACCTTC.